These 14 T cell receptor beta chains originate from one sample sequenced in a study of blood T cell repertoires in COVID-19. The method was immunoSEQ multiplex PCR; TCRdb's version includes in-frame clones alone and lacks a portion of them. The sample holds 250,000 to 300,000 clones; roughly 92% are singletons and the top ten take approximately 2%. Sequences were obtained from peripheral blood. The receptors derive from a woman aged 25 to 39 with COVID-19, enrolled during active disease.

This clone was seen just once. The chain couples TRBV5-1 to TRBJ1-1; 10 bases are a match to TRBD1. Losses at the gene ends were 4 bases for V and 9 bases for J; bases not matched to a gene: 12. This CDR3 is 15 amino acids long. Germline V gives CDR1 SGHRS, CDR2 YFSETQ. CDR3 in DNA: TGCGCCAGCAGCCCCACCCGACAGGGGGCGCGTAAAGCTTTCTTT. Translation gives CASSPTRQGARKAFF.

The chain is built from TRBV18 and TRBJ1-1; D is possibly TRBD1 (5 bases). This CDR3 has 14 amino acids. From germline, CDR1 is KGHSH and CDR2 LQKENI. Trimming left V 1 base short and J 1 base short, with 7 bases between. The CDR3 region is CASSPQGQNTEAFF. The CDR3 region has the DNA TGTGCCAGCTCACCACAGGGGCAGAACACTGAAGCTTTCTTT.

A remark on this clone: Other DNA sequences in the sample encode the same CDR3. DNA of the CDR3: TGCGCCAGCAGCTTGGACAGGAATCAGCCCCAGCATTTT. Amino acids: CASSLDRNQPQHF. V gene TRBV5-1 combines with J gene TRBJ1-5, with D perhaps TRBD1 (5 bases). The CDR3 totals 13 residues. V lost 0 bases and J lost 4, with 5 bases in between. Germline-derived CDR1 and CDR2 are SGHRS and YFSETQ.

This chain joins TRBV27 and TRBJ2-7; 8 positions agree with TRBD2. With 3 bases clipped from V and 0 bases from J, the junction kept 4 bases outside the gene matches. The germline gives CDR1 MNHEY, CDR2 SMNVEV (reference sequence). This CDR3 region has 15 residues. The CDR3 coding sequence is TGTGCCAGCAGTTTGAGCGGGAGTCGCTCCTACGAGCAGTACTTC. Translated, it gives CASSLSGSRSYEQYF.

The chain couples TRBV10-1 to TRBJ1-1; the D gene is possibly TRBD1 (6 bases). From germline, CDR1 is WNHNN and CDR2 SYGVQD (reference sequence). V dropped 7 bases and J dropped 4 bases, with 13 bases sitting between them. This CDR3 region has 13 residues. CDR3 residues: CASNARGGTEAFF. Here the CDR3 DNA reads TGCGCCAGCAATGCCCGAGGGGGCACTGAAGCTTTCTTT.

This clone was observed a few times. The chain uses TRBV19 and TRBJ1-1; TRBD1 aligns across 11 bases. The CDR3 length is 16 residues. Germline V gene sequence: CDR1 LNHDA, CDR2 SQIVND (reference sequence). V lost 3 bases, J lost 1 base, and 4 bases stayed unmatched. CDR3 sequence (DNA): TGTGCCAGTAGTATCCGGACAGGGGGCTCGAACACTGAAGCTTTCTTT. Residues: CASSIRTGGSNTEAFF.

V and J are TRBV24-1 and TRBJ2-7, with D possibly being TRBD1 (5 bases). The CDR3 has 15 amino acids. Germline values: CDR1 KGHDR, CDR2 SFDVKD. V was trimmed by 3 bases and J by 3 bases, leaving 14 bases between them. The CDR3 protein is CATSDRRQSVYEQYF. Here the CDR3 DNA reads TGTGCCACCAGTGATCGGCGACAGTCTGTCTACGAGCAGTACTTC.

V is TRBV13 and J is TRBJ2-1, with TRBD2 identical over 10 bases. Per the germline V gene, CDR1 is PRHDT and CDR2 is FYEKMQ (reference sequence). The V segment lost 1 base and the J segment 0 bases; nucleotides outside the gene matches: 15. CDR3 length equals 21 residues. The CDR3 region has the DNA TGTGCCAGCAGCTTAGAATTCGGGACTAGCGCCTTCAGGGGCTCCTACAATGAGCAGTTCTTC. Amino acids: CASSLEFGTSAFRGSYNEQFF.

This clone was recorded a few times. This rearrangement joins TRBV19 to TRBJ2-1, with a tentative D call TRBD2 (6 bases). V was shortened by 5 bases and J by 4 bases, with 9 bases between the two germline ends. Germline V lookup: CDR1 LNHDA, CDR2 SQIVND (reference sequence). The CDR3 is made up of 13 amino acids. CDR3 DNA: TGTGCCAGTAGTGCGGACTATTACAATGAGCAGTTCTTC. Its translation: CASSADYYNEQFF. The full variable domain, completed using reference TRBV19 and TRBJ2-1, is DGGITQSPKYLFRKEGQNVTLSCEQNLNHDAMYWYRQDPGQGLRLIYYSQIVNDFQKGDIAEGYSVSREKKESFPLTVTSAQKNPTAFYLCASSADYYNEQFFGPGTRLTVL.

The count of this clone is one. The rearrangement uses TRBV25-1 and TRBJ2-5, with a weak D call TRBD2 (6 bases). Per the germline V gene, CDR1 is MGHDK and CDR2 is SYGVNS. V dropped 2 bases and J dropped 13 bases, with 8 bases sitting between them. The CDR3 covers 10 residues. The CDR3 is CASSERTTYF. The CDR3 DNA reads as TGTGCCAGCAGTGAAAGGACTACGTACTTC.

This clone is a singleton in its sample. The gene calls are TRBV5-4 and TRBJ1-2, with D hard to call. CDR3 length: 13 residues. Trimming removed 4 bases from V and 4 bases from J, with 11 bases in between. Germline lookup yields CDR1 SGHNT and CDR2 YYREEE (reference sequence). The CDR3 spells CASSGGGAYGYTF. The CDR3 DNA follows: TGTGCCAGCAGCGGTGGAGGAGCCTATGGCTACACCTTC.

The chain is built from TRBV28 and TRBJ2-7, with 12 bases aligning to TRBD2. V dropped 6 bases and J dropped 8; count of bases not matched to a gene: 14. This CDR3 comprises 16 residues. The V gene's germline CDR1 is MDHEN and CDR2 SYDVKM. CDR3 loop: CASSSTRLAGVIQQYF. The CDR3 nucleotides are TGTGCCAGCAGCTCCACCCGACTAGCGGGAGTAATCCAGCAGTACTTC.

The V gene is TRBV7-6, the J gene TRBJ1-3; 8 bases match TRBD1. J was trimmed by 4 bases and V by 5 bases; bases with no gene match: 10. Germline CDR1 SGHVS, CDR2 FNYEAQ. The length of the CDR3 is 16 residues. CDR3 protein: CASSPTRTGRGNTIYF. The CDR3 region has the DNA TGTGCCAGCAGCCCAACTCGGACAGGGCGGGGAAACACCATATATTTT. Filled out from reference TRBV7-6 and TRBJ1-3, the complete variable domain reads GAGVSQSPRYKVTKRGQDVALRCDPISGHVSLYWYRQALGQGPEFLTYFNYEAQQDKSGLPNDRFSAERPEGSISTLTIQRTEQRDSAMYRCASSPTRTGRGNTIYFGEGSWLTVV.

V usage is TRBV7-9 and J usage is TRBJ1-5; TRBD1 aligns across 7 bases. The junction had 7 bases not matched to a gene; V was cut back by 6 bases and J by 5 bases. The CDR3 runs 14 residues. The germline CDR1 and CDR2 sequences are SEHNR and FQNEAQ (reference sequence). The CDR3 nucleotides are TGTGCCAGCAGTGGAGACAGGGCGGATCAGCCCCAGCATTTT. This translates into CASSGDRADQPQHF.